This TCR beta chain comes out of a study of neurological immune-mediated disorders. General study findings and limits: Patients with HTLV-1-associated myelopathy showed the most TCR clonal expansion. Those with multiple sclerosis showed the least, falling below healthy controls.

This clonotype was counted at least ten times. The target antigen is unknown. Noted time point: longitudinal time-point 1 (baseline). Germline CDR1 is SQVTM and CDR2 is ANQGSEA. Trimming removed 7 bases from V and 6 bases from J; junction bases left unmatched: 22. The CDR3 consists of 19 residues. TCRdb re-derived calls from the 5' RACE reads in MiXCR, one entry per CDR3 protein. The repertoire holds tens of thousands of distinct CDR3 sequences, with about 10% as singletons. This clonotype was obtained from a man younger than 40 in good health. The chain uses TRBV29-1 and TRBJ2-1, with TRBD2 matching 12 bases. Sequencing was performed on PBMCs. The CDR3 nucleotides are TGCAGCGCCGCCCGCGGACTAGCGGGAAAGGGAGGTGTAAGCAATGAGCAGTTCTTC. The encoded protein is CSAARGLAGKGGVSNEQFF.